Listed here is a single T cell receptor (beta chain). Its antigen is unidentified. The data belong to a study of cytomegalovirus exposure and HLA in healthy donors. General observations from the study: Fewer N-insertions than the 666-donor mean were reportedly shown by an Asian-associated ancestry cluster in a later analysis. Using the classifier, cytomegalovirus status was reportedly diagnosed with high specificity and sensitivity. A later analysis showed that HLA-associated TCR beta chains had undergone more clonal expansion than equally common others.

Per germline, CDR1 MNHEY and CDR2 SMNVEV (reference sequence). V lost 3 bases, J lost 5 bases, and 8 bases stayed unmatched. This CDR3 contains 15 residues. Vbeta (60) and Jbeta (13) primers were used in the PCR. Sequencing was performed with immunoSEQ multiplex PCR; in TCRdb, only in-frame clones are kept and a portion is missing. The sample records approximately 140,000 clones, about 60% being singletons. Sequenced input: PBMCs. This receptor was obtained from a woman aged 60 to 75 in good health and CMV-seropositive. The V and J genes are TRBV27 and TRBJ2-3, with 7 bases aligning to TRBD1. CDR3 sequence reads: CASSFDDRVRDTQYF. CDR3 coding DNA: TGTGCCAGCAGTTTCGACGACAGGGTTAGAGATACGCAGTATTTT.